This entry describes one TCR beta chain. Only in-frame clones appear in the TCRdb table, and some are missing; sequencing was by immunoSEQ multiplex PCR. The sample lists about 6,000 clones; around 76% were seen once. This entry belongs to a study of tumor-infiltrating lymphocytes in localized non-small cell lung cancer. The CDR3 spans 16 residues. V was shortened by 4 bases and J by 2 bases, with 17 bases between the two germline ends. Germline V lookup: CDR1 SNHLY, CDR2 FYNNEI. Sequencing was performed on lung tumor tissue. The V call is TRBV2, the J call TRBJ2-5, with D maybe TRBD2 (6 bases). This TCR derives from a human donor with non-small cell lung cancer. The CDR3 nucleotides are TGTGCCAGCAGTGTTTTTAGCGGTAACGTTCAAGAGACCCAGTACTTC. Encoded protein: CASSVFSGNVQETQYF.